This T cell receptor (beta chain) was obtained from a study of blood T cell repertoires in COVID-19. The overall study: Some COVID-19 samples were acute and others convalescent; all came from the United States, Italy and Spain. Nucleic acid was either cDNA or gDNA, and it came from T cells, B-cell-depleted T cells, or PBMCs.

Germline-derived CDR1 and CDR2 are SGHTA and FQGNSA. The CDR3 has 13 amino acids. Trimming removed 6 bases at V and 13 bases at J, with 21 bases between. Study processing details: Counts of nucleated cells, estimated from reference gene primer amplification, were obtained. Sequenced by immunoSEQ multiplex PCR; TCRdb stores in-frame clones only, minus some. V and J calls and clone size are those listed in that table; D and trimming were worked out from the DNA. The data show about 200,000 clones, approximately 78% seen once. The source is a woman over 75 with acute or convalescent COVID-19. The sequenced sample consisted of peripheral blood. The V gene is TRBV7-2, the J gene TRBJ1-2; D is unresolved. The CDR3 reads CASRGDGGIAFTF. The DNA for the CDR3 is TGTGCCAGCAGAGGTGACGGCGGGATTGCTTTCACCTTC. The whole variable domain, filled in from reference TRBV7-2 and TRBJ1-2, reads GAGVSQSPSNKVTEKGKDVELRCDPISGHTALYWYRQSLGQGLEFLIYFQGNSAPDKSGLPSDRFSAERTGGSVSTLTIQRTQQEDSAVYLCASRGDGGIAFTFGSGTRLTVV.